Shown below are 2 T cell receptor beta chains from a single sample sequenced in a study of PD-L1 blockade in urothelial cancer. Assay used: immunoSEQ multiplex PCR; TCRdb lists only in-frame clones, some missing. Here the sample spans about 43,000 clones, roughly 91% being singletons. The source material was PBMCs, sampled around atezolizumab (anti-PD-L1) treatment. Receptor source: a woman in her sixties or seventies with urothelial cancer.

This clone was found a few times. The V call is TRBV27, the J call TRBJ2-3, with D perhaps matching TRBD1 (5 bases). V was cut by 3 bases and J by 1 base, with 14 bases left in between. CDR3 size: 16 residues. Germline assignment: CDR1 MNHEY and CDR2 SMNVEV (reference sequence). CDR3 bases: TGTGCCAGCAGTTTTAACCAGGGATCGGGCACAGATACGCAGTATTTT. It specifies CASSFNQGSGTDTQYF.

Here the CDR3 reads CASSIWGVDTEAFF. As DNA, the CDR3 is TGCGCCAGCAGCATCTGGGGGGTGGACACTGAAGCTTTCTTT. J is TRBJ1-1 and V is TRBV5-1; D is perhaps TRBD1 (5 bases). CDR1 is SGHRS, CDR2 YFSETQ, per germline. The length of the CDR3 is 14 residues. The ends were cut back, 4 bases at V and 3 bases at J, with 13 bases in the middle.